By sample share, the clone carrying this T cell receptor beta chain is medium-sized (0.01 to 0.1%). Only in-frame clones appear in the TCRdb table, and some are missing; sequencing was by immunoSEQ multiplex PCR. The table lists roughly 58,000 clones, 80% to 90% of them singletons. Per germline, CDR1 SGHRS and CDR2 YFSETQ. V shed 4 bases and J shed 6 bases, with 13 bases lying between them. This CDR3 has 13 amino acids. This entry is derived from a study of control samples from healthy donors and cancer patients. V is TRBV5-1 and J is TRBJ1-1, with D possibly being TRBD1 (5 bases). The source material was PBMCs. The source of this sequence is a woman aged 55-69 years with lung cancer. The CDR3 coding sequence is TGCGCCAGCAGCCACGGGACCTTATCTGAAGCTTTCTTT. Its protein product is CASSHGTLSEAFF.